A single TCR beta chain is shown here with its context. Its antigen is undetermined. This record comes from a study of siplizumab effects on memory and regulatory T cells. Study-wide results and caveats: The authors could not assign a naive or memory phenotype to roughly 75-95% of proliferating CD4+ or CD8+ clones. Just a small share of alloreactive clones was traced back to unstimulated subsets. Whether the proliferating Tregs (from siplizumab cultures) were suppressive was not confirmed. Naive T cells appeared more diverse than memory cells and seemed to be major alloresponse contributors.

The data were produced by immunoSEQ multiplex PCR, yet TCRdb's version contains in-frame clones alone and is incomplete. The sample shows about 100,000 clones, around 90% of them seen only once. The CDR3 has 14 amino acids. Germline assignment: CDR1 MDHEN and CDR2 SYDVKM. After removal of 8 bases from V and 5 bases from J, the junction contained 8 bases not matched to a gene. Sequencing was carried out using non-Treg CD4+ T cells sorted from blood. This rearrangement joins TRBV28 to TRBJ2-3; TRBD1 agrees at 9 bases. The origin of this receptor is a human donor in good health. CDR3 amino acids: CASLNRGLGDTQYF. CDR3 bases: TGTGCCAGCTTGAACAGGGGGCTGGGAGATACGCAGTATTTT.